The rows below give T cell receptor beta chains drawn from one sample of a study of graft-versus-host responses after intestinal transplantation. Generated by immunoSEQ multiplex PCR, the TCRdb table keeps only in-frame clones and is missing some. The table shows 9,500 to 15,000 clones, with about 30% occurring only once. Specimen: alloreactive CD8+ T cells from a mixed lymphocyte reaction culture, collected before intestinal transplant. These receptors all stem from a human patient who received an intestinal transplant. Each CDR3 is given with its conserved first and last residue. Fields, in order: clone size, J gene, D gene, V gene, CDR3 DNA, CDR3 protein. The D gene is left open where the match is weak. Some rows mark clone size as missing; the rest say once, few, many or name a class of expanded clone.

>few|TRBJ1-2|NA|TRBV18
TGTGCCAGCTCACGAGTGGGCTATTATGGCTACACCTTC
CASSRVGYYGYTF
>few|TRBJ1-2|TRBD1|TRBV7-9
TGTGCCAGCAGCTCCAGAGGACAGGGGGCAGATGGCTACACCTTC
CASSSRGQGADGYTF
>NA|TRBJ2-7|NA|TRBV9
TGTGCCAGCAGCGTAGGAGGGGGGGCCTACGAGCAGTACTTC
CASSVGGGAYEQYF
>NA|TRBJ2-7|TRBD1|TRBV15
TGTGCCACCAGCCCGGGACAGGGTTCCTACGAGCAGTACTTC
CATSPGQGSYEQYF
>NA|TRBJ2-1|TRBD2|TRBV19
TGTGCCAGTAGTATATCCTCTAGCGGGAGATCTGACGATGAGCAGTTCTTC
CASSISSSGRSDDEQFF
>NA|TRBJ1-4|TRBD1|TRBV9
TGTGCCAGCAGCGTAGGCGGGACAGGGGGTGAAAAACTGTTTTTT
CASSVGGTGGEKLFF
>NA|TRBJ2-3|NA|TRBV7-9
TGTGCCAGCAGCTTTACGACTAGTGGCACAGATACGCAGTATTTT
CASSFTTSGTDTQYF
>NA|TRBJ1-1|TRBD1|TRBV9
TGTGCCAGCAGCTACGGGACAGGGAAGAACACTGAAGCTTTCTTT
CASSYGTGKNTEAFF
>many|TRBJ2-3|TRBD2|TRBV2
TGTGCCAGCAGAGGGGGCGGGGGGGTCACAGATACGCAGTATTTT
CASRGGGGVTDTQYF
>medium-sized|TRBJ1-5|NA|TRBV6-6
TGTGCCAGCAGTTACGGTGTATCAGGGAATCAGCCCCAGCATTTT
CASSYGVSGNQPQHF
>NA|TRBJ2-3|NA|TRBV5-5
TGTGCCAGCAGGCGTGAATTAGAGACTTCAAATACGCAGTATTTT
CASRRELETSNTQYF
>NA|TRBJ1-1|NA|TRBV9
TGTGCCAGCAGCCCTCGGACCGGGACATTGAACACTGAAGCTTTCTTT
CASSPRTGTLNTEAFF
>NA|TRBJ1-2|NA|TRBV30
TGTGCCTGGAGCAAGGGTTCTAACTATGGCTACACCTTC
CAWSKGSNYGYTF
>NA|TRBJ2-1|NA|TRBV6-6
TGTGCCAGCAGTTACACGGGAGACTACAATGAGCAGTTCTTC
CASSYTGDYNEQFF
>few|TRBJ2-5|TRBD1|TRBV27
TGTGCCAGCAGTTCACGGAGAAGACAGGGACAAGAGACCCAGTACTTC
CASSSRRRQGQETQYF
>medium-sized|TRBJ2-7|TRBD2|TRBV27
TGTGCCAGCAGTGGAGGACTAGCGGAATATTCCTACGAGCAGTACTTC
CASSGGLAEYSYEQYF
>NA|TRBJ2-7|TRBD2|TRBV15
TGTGCCACCAGCAGAGATCCGGTGTTAGCGGGAGTATACGAGCAGTACTTC
CATSRDPVLAGVYEQYF
>NA|TRBJ1-1|NA|TRBV7-2
TGTGCCAGCAGCCCTGGAGTCCTTGAAGCTTTCTTT
CASSPGVLEAFF
>few|TRBJ2-1|NA|TRBV7-9
TGTGCCAGCAGCTTAATGAGCTCCTACAATGAGCAGTTCTTC
CASSLMSSYNEQFF
>few|TRBJ1-2|TRBD1|TRBV6-1
TGTGCCAGCAGTGCTGGGACAGCCTACACCTTC
CASSAGTAYTF
>few|TRBJ2-7|TRBD1|TRBV6-5
TGTGCCAGCAGTTACGGGACAGGGGGCTCCTACGAGCAGTACTTC
CASSYGTGGSYEQYF
>NA|TRBJ2-1|TRBD2|TRBV5-8
TGTGCCAGCACTTCCGGGACTAGCCCTTTGGATGAGCAGTTCTTC
CASTSGTSPLDEQFF
>NA|TRBJ2-1|NA|TRBV10-3
TGTGCCATCAAGGGGGCTAGCGCATACAATGAGCAGTTCTTC
CAIKGASAYNEQFF
>NA|TRBJ2-1|NA|TRBV7-3
TGTGCCAGCAGCTTAGTGGGCAACAATGAGCAGTTCTTC
CASSLVGNNEQFF
>few|TRBJ2-5|NA|TRBV7-2
TGTGCCAGCAGGGCAGGGAAGGCCCAGTACTTC
CASRAGKAQYF
>once|TRBJ1-2|TRBD1|TRBV27
TGTGCCAGTCCGCCCGGGACAGGGTATAACTATGGCTACACCTTC
CASPPGTGYNYGYTF
>NA|TRBJ1-1|NA|TRBV7-2
TGTGCCAGCAGCTTAGGGGGGGCTGAAGCTTTCTTT
CASSLGGAEAFF
>few|TRBJ2-1|NA|TRBV30
TGTGCCTGGAGAATCACGGAAGCCTACAATGAGCAGTTCTTC
CAWRITEAYNEQFF
>few|TRBJ2-1|TRBD1|TRBV9
TGTGCCAGCAGCGAAACCGGGACAGGGACCGACAATGAGCAGTTCTTC
CASSETGTGTDNEQFF
>medium-sized|TRBJ1-1|TRBD1|TRBV28
TGTGCCAGCAGTCTTACCAGGACAGGCACTGAAGCTTTCTTT
CASSLTRTGTEAFF
>NA|TRBJ1-4|NA|TRBV9
TGTGCCAGCAGCGCCGGTATCCAGGCAACTAATGAAAAACTGTTTTTT
CASSAGIQATNEKLFF
>few|TRBJ2-7|NA|TRBV5-1
TGCGCCAGCAGCTTGGATCCGGACAGACCCTACGAGCAGTACTTC
CASSLDPDRPYEQYF
>few|TRBJ2-7|NA|TRBV5-4
TGTGCCAGCAGCCAGTTCGGGACCTATACCTACGAGCAGTACTTC
CASSQFGTYTYEQYF
>few|TRBJ2-7|TRBD1|TRBV4-1
TGCGCCAGCAGCCAAGCAGACAGGGGATACGAGCAGTACTTC
CASSQADRGYEQYF
>few|TRBJ2-5|TRBD2|TRBV29-1
TGCAGCGTTGACAACGCCGGCCTAGCGGAAGAGACCCAGTACTTC
CSVDNAGLAEETQYF
>NA|TRBJ2-7|NA|TRBV4-2
TGTGCCAGCAGCCAGGATGCGGGCTACGAGCAGTACTTC
CASSQDAGYEQYF
>once|TRBJ2-7|TRBD2|TRBV28
TGTGCCACGACCGGTAGCGGGAGTATCGCCTACGAGCAGTACTTC
CATTGSGSIAYEQYF
>few|TRBJ2-7|NA|TRBV4-1
TGCGCCAGCAGCCAAGCTCATAACTCCTACGAGCAGTACTTC
CASSQAHNSYEQYF
>few|TRBJ1-1|NA|TRBV11-2
TGTGCCAGCAGCCCTAGTGCGAACACTGAAGCTTTCTTT
CASSPSANTEAFF
>few|TRBJ2-7|NA|TRBV27
TGTGCCAGCAGTTTATCCGTGAACTACGAGCAGTACTTC
CASSLSVNYEQYF
>few|TRBJ1-2|NA|TRBV28
TGTGCCAGCAGTTTAATTTTAGGGGCTTACTATGGCTACACCTTC
CASSLILGAYYGYTF
>few|TRBJ1-1|NA|TRBV5-8
TGTGCCAGCAGCCTTCGGGGTACTGAAGCTTTCTTT
CASSLRGTEAFF
>NA|TRBJ1-1|TRBD1|TRBV7-3
TGTGCCAGCAGCCCCTCGGACAGGGGCAGTGAAGCTTTCTTT
CASSPSDRGSEAFF
>few|TRBJ2-1|TRBD1|TRBV28
TGTGCCAGCAGTTGGACAGGCTACAATGAGCAGTTCTTC
CASSWTGYNEQFF
>few|TRBJ2-7|NA|TRBV27
TGTGCCAGCAGTTTATACGGGGGTACCTACGAGCAGTACTTC
CASSLYGGTYEQYF
>NA|TRBJ1-1|TRBD1|TRBV9
TGTGCCAGCAGCGTAACAGGGGCTGAAGCTTTCTTT
CASSVTGAEAFF
>NA|TRBJ2-1|NA|TRBV19
TGTGCCAGTAGGTTAGCGGAGATCTCCTACAATGAGCAGTTCTTC
CASRLAEISYNEQFF
>NA|TRBJ1-1|NA|TRBV19
TGTGCCAGTAGTATAGCTTCCCCTACGGGCACTGAAGCTTTCTTT
CASSIASPTGTEAFF
>few|TRBJ2-7|NA|TRBV13
TGTGCCAGCAGTCCGGGACTCAGCTACGAGCAGTACTTC
CASSPGLSYEQYF
>NA|TRBJ2-7|NA|TRBV4-2
TGTGCCAGCAGCCAAGACGGTCTAGCGGAGCAGTACTTC
CASSQDGLAEQYF
>medium-sized|TRBJ2-1|TRBD2|TRBV28
TGTGCCAGCAGTTTAGCTAGCGGGAGGGCCGATGAGCAGTTCTTC
CASSLASGRADEQFF
>NA|TRBJ1-1|NA|TRBV19
TGTGCCAGTTCGACAGGGAACACTGAAGCTTTCTTT
CASSTGNTEAFF
>NA|TRBJ2-5|TRBD1|TRBV7-3
TGTGCCAGCAGCTTATGGGGGACAGAAGAGACCCAGTACTTC
CASSLWGTEETQYF
>few|TRBJ2-3|NA|TRBV18
TGTGCCAGCTCAGGTAACGGGACAGATACGCAGTATTTT
CASSGNGTDTQYF
>NA|TRBJ2-7|TRBD2|TRBV7-9
TGTGCCAGCAGCGACTTGGGTACTAGCGGGAGCTACGAGCAGTACTTC
CASSDLGTSGSYEQYF
>once|TRBJ2-7|NA|TRBV19
TGTGCCAGTAGTATGGGGACGGCCCTGGCCGAGCAGTACTTC
CASSMGTALAEQYF
>NA|TRBJ2-7|NA|TRBV6-5
TGTGCCAGCAGTGAAATATGGAACGAGGATGAGCAGTACTTC
CASSEIWNEDEQYF